This T cell receptor beta chain emerged from a study of T-cell memory formation after mild COVID-19. Study as a whole: The TCR clusters were mostly specific to one donor.

Study-wide results and limits: The CD4+ clones that contracted clustered mainly within CM and EM, and the CD8+ clones concentrated in EMRA. CD4+ bias marked clones expanding day 15 to 37, unlike balanced contracting clones.

The CDR3 is 14 residues long. Per the germline V gene, CDR1 is SGHAT and CDR2 is FQNNGV. Deletions cut 5 bases from V and 8 bases from J, with 17 bases between. Constant-segment primers were used for 5'RACE, and the resulting TCR alpha and TCR beta cDNA libraries carried sample barcodes and UMIs. TCRdb used MiXCR to reprocess the 5' RACE reads, holding one entry per CDR3 protein. In the table there are about 4,300 distinct CDR3 sequences, around 16% of which are singletons. Judged by abundance, this clonotype is medium-sized. Antigen specificity is unknown. This chain links TRBV11-2 with TRBJ2-3, with D possibly TRBD1 on 6 matching bases. This clonotype originated in an adult who had mild COVID-19 (a few samples of this study predate the infection). Cell type and time point are not known. The sample consisted of PBMCs or a T cell subset sorted from them (not recorded which). CDR3 nucleotides: TGTGCCAGCAGCCTTGTCAGGGGTCGGCCTACGCAGTATTTT. Encoded protein: CASSLVRGRPTQYF.